This T cell receptor (beta chain) is drawn from a study of spatial heterogeneity in lung cancer. Findings and limits, study-wide: Approximately 7.1% of tumor T cells for alpha chains and roughly 13% for beta chains were estimated to be covered. Tracking of tumor mutation counts was seen in expanded intratumoral alpha and beta TCR counts.

MiXCR, applied by TCRdb to the 5' RACE reads, yields one record per CDR3 protein. The sample has about 100,000 distinct CDR3 sequences; approximately 4.7% are singletons. The sample's time point: sample taken at primary tumor resection. In each case, whole RNA from tumor, nontumor lung or frozen PBMC was sequenced unsorted. This clonotype was picked up many times. Its specificity is unknown. Trimming removed 0 bases at V and 2 bases at J, with 0 bases between. From germline, CDR1 is LNHNV and CDR2 YYDKDF (reference sequence). CDR3 size: 12 residues. The clonotype originates from a male donor with early-stage non-small cell lung cancer. V gene TRBV15 combines with J gene TRBJ2-3, with D hard to call. The source was lung tumor tissue, collected at surgery. The CDR3 sequence: CATSRDTDTQYF. In nucleotides, the CDR3 is TGTGCCACCAGCAGAGACACAGATACGCAGTATTTT.